Given below is one TCR beta chain in context. The antigen is unknown. Germline V gene sequence: CDR1 MNHEY, CDR2 SMNVEV (reference sequence). The trim removed 0 bases at V and 9 bases at J, leaving 6 bases unmatched. The CDR3 is made up of 15 amino acids. The repertoire was sequenced with immunoSEQ multiplex PCR; TCRdb's copy has only in-frame clones and lacks some. The repertoire holds fewer than 90,000 clones, with more than 85% as singletons. This sample stems from a study of OX40 agonist ivuxolimab in advanced cancers. Study-level information: An anti-OX40 (CD134) antibody with agonistic activity, ivuxolimab, was administered to patients. Males comprised around 80% of the group, whose mean age was roughly 64 years (range roughly 20 to 85). Study-wide results and limits: Among the least clonally expanded were partial responders at 0.1-3.0 mg/kg. Clones of CD4+ and CD8+ blood T cells grew by week 6 at doses of 0.1 to 3.0 mg/kg.

Source: CD4+ or CD8+ T cells sorted from blood, taken in a trial of the OX40 agonist ivuxolimab. This clonotype originated in an adult with an advanced solid tumor such as melanoma, head and neck, liver or kidney cancer. V and J are TRBV27 and TRBJ1-3, with 9 nucleotides matching TRBD1. The CDR3 bases are TGTGCCAGCAGTTTATCGTGGACAGGGGACTCCACCATATATTTT. Its protein product is CASSLSWTGDSTIYF.